This T cell receptor beta chain appears in the sequencing data of a study of identical twins. The study, taken as a whole, reports: Invariant MAIT and iNKT cells could partly confound zero-insertion analyses.

TCRdb re-called the 5' RACE reads with MiXCR, one entry per CDR3 protein. The repertoire holds hundreds of thousands of distinct CDR3 sequences, approximately 6% seen once, with 1.5% to 2% in the top ten. This clonotype has a count of ten or more. As yet, its antigen is unknown. Looked up from germline, CDR1 is LGHDT and CDR2 is YNNKEL (reference sequence). V gave up 4 bases and J gave up 6 bases; unmatched junction bases: 5. The CDR3 contains 13 residues. Sequencing input: naive T cells sorted from blood. The sequence was collected from a man aged 18 to 29 in good health. The V call is TRBV3-1, the J call TRBJ1-1, with 7 bases aligning to TRBD1. The CDR3 region is CASSPTGVSEAFF. The CDR3 nucleotides read TGTGCCAGCAGCCCAACAGGGGTATCTGAAGCTTTCTTT. The whole variable domain, remainder taken from reference TRBV3-1 and TRBJ1-1, is DTAVSQTPKYLVTQMGNDKSIKCEQNLGHDTMYWYKQDSKKFLKIMFSYNNKELIINETVPNRFSPKSPDKAHLNLHINSLELGDSAVYFCASSPTGVSEAFFGQGTRLTVV.